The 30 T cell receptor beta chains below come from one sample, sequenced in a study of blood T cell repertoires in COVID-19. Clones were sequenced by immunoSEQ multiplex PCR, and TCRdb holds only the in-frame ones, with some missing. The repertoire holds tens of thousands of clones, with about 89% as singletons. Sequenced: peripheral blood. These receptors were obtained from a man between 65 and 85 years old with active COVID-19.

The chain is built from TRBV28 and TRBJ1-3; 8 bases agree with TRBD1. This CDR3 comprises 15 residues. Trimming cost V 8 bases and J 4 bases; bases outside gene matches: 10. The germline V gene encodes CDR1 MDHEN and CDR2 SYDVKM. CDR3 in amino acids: CASWRGDRRGNTIYF. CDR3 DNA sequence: TGTGCCAGCTGGCGAGGGGACAGGCGGGGAAACACCATATATTTT. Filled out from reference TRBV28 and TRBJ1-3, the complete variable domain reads DVKVTQSSRYLVKRTGEKVFLECVQDMDHENMFWYRQDPGLGLRLIYFSYDVKMKEKGDIPEGYSVSREKKERFSLILESASTNQTSMYLCASWRGDRRGNTIYFGEGSWLTVV.

CDR3 residues: CAWTRLAGTQETQYF. For the CDR3, the DNA is TGTGCCTGGACTAGACTAGCGGGGACACAAGAGACCCAGTACTTC. V gene TRBV30 combines with J gene TRBJ2-5, with 11 bases fitting TRBD2. This CDR3 region has 15 residues. V lost 4 bases, J lost 2 bases, and 6 bases stayed unmatched. CDR1 and CDR2 from the germline V gene are GTSNPN and SVGIG (reference sequence). Full variable domain (remainder filled in from reference TRBV30 and TRBJ2-5): SQTIHQWPATLVQPVGSPLSLECTVEGTSNPNLYWYRQAAGRGLQLLFYSVGIGQISSEVPQNLSASRPQDRQFILSSKKLLLSDSGFYLCAWTRLAGTQETQYFGPGTRLLVL.

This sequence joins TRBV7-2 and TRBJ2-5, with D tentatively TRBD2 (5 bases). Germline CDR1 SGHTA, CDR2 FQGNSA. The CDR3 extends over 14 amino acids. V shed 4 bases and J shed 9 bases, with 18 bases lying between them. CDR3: CASSSVGGERPQYF. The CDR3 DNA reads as TGTGCCAGCAGCTCTGTTGGTGGGGAGAGACCCCAGTACTTC.

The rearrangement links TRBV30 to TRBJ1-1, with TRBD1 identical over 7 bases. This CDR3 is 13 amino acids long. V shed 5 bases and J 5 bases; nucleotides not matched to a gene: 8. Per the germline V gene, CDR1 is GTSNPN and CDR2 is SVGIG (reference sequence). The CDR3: CAWDRVSGTEAFF. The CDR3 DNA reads TGTGCCTGGGACAGGGTGTCCGGGACTGAAGCTTTCTTT.

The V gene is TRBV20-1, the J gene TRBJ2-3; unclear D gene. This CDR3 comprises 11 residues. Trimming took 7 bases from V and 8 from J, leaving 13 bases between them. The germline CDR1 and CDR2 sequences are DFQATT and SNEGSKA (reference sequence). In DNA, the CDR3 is TGCAGTGTAGAGAGGCCCCCTACGCAGTATTTT. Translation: CSVERPPTQYF.

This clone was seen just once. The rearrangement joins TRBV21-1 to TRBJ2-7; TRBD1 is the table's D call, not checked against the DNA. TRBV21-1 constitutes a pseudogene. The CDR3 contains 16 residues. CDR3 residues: CASSRGSGQEVTEQYF. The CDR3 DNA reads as TGTGCCAGCAGCAGAGGCTCGGGACAGGAGGTTACCGAGCAGTACTTC.

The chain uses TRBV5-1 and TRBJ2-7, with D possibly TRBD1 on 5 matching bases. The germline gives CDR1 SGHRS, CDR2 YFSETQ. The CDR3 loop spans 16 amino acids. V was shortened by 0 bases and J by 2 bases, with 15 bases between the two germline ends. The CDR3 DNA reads TGCGCCAGCAGCTTGGCCCCAGGGCCCTCGACCTACGAGCAGTACTTC. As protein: CASSLAPGPSTYEQYF. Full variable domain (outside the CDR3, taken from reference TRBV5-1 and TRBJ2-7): KAGVTQTPRYLIKTRGQQVTLSCSPISGHRSVSWYQQTPGQGLQFLFEYFSETQRNKGNFPGRFSGRQFSNSRSEMNVSTLELGDSALYLCASSLAPGPSTYEQYFGPGTRLTVT.

This CDR3 is CASSVVSGMGNTQYF. The CDR3 DNA sequence: TGTGCCAGCAGCGTAGTGTCAGGGATGGGGAATACGCAGTATTTT. V is TRBV9 and J is TRBJ2-3; D is possibly TRBD1 (5 bases). The CDR3 sequence is 15 residues long. From germline, CDR1 is SGDLS and CDR2 YYNGEE. V was shortened by 0 bases and J by 7 bases, with 15 bases between the two germline ends.

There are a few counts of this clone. CDR3 nucleotide sequence: TGTGCCAGCAGTGAAGTGGCAGGGGGGAACTACGAGCAGTACTTC. Protein: CASSEVAGGNYEQYF. The rearrangement uses TRBV2 and TRBJ2-7; TRBD1 is a possible D gene (7 bases). Germline V gives CDR1 SNHLY, CDR2 FYNNEI. Trimming removed 1 base from V and 3 bases from J, with 13 bases in between. The CDR3 has 15 amino acids.

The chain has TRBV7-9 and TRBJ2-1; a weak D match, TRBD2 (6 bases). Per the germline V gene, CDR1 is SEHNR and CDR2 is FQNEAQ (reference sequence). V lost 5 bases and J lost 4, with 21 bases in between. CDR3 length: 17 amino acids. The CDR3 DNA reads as TGTGCCAGCAGCCCCCCACCCAGGCTAGCGATATACAATGAGCAGTTCTTC. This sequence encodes CASSPPPRLAIYNEQFF.

CDR3 in DNA: TGTGCCAGCACGGGACAGGGGGTGTACGGCTACACCTTC. Translated, it gives CASTGQGVYGYTF. The rearrangement joins TRBV2 to TRBJ1-2, with 11 bases fitting TRBD1. The CDR3 runs to 13 residues. Germline CDR1 and CDR2: SNHLY and FYNNEI. V was pared by 7 bases and J by 8 bases, with 6 bases of the junction left unmatched.

The CDR3 DNA reads as TGTGCCAGCAGTTGGACAGCCACTGAAGCTTTCTTT. This sequence encodes CASSWTATEAFF. This chain connects TRBV6-5 to TRBJ1-1, with TRBD1 as a possible D gene (6 bases). Trimming removed 4 bases from V and 4 bases from J, with 7 bases in between. CDR1 and CDR2 (germline): MNHEY, SVGAGI. The CDR3 contains 12 residues.

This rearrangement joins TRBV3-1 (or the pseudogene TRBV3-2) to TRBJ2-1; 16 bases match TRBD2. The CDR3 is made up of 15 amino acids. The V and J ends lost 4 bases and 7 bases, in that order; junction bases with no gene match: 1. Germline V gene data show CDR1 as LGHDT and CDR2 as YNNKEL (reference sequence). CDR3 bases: TGTGCCAGCAGCCTGGGACTAGCGGGAGGGAATGAGCAGTTCTTC. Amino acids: CASSLGLAGGNEQFF.

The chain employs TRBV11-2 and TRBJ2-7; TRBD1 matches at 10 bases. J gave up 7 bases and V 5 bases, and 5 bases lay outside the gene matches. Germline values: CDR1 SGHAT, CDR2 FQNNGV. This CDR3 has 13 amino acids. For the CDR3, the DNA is TGTGCCAGCAGCAGACAGGGGGCGCGAGAGCAGTACTTC. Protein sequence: CASSRQGAREQYF.

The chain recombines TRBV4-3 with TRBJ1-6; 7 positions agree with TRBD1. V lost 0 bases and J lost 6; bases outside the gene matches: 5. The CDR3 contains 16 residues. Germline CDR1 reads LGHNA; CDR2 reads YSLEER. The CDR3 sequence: CASSQENRGGNSPLHF. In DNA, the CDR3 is TGCGCCAGCAGCCAAGAAAACAGGGGAGGTAATTCACCCCTCCACTTT.

CDR3 in DNA: TGTGCCAGCAGTTACAACAGGGGTTCGAGCAATCAGCCCCAGCATTTT. As protein: CASSYNRGSSNQPQHF. The V and J genes are TRBV6-6 and TRBJ1-5; TRBD1 aligns across 7 bases. Germline V gives CDR1 MNHNY, CDR2 SVGAGI (reference sequence). J lost 1 base, V lost 2 bases, and 5 bases had no gene match. The CDR3 length is 16 residues.

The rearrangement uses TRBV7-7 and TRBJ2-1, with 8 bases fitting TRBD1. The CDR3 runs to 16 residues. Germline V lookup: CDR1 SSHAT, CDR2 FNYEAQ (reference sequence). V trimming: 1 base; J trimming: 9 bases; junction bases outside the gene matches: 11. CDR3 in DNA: TGTGCCAGCAGCTTAGGGGTTGCCCAGGGGGCGGGTGAGCAGTTCTTC. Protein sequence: CASSLGVAQGAGEQFF.

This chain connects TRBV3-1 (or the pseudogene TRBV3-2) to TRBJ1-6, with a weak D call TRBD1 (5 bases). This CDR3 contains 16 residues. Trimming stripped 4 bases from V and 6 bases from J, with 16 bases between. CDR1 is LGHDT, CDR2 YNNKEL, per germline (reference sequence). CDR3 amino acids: CASSRTPPGSNSPLHF. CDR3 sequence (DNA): TGTGCCAGCAGCCGGACACCCCCCGGTTCTAATTCACCCCTCCACTTT.

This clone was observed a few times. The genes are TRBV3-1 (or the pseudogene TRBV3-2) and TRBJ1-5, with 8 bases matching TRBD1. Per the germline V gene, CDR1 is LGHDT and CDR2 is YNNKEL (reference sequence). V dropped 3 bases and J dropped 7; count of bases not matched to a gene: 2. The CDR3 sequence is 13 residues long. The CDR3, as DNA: TGTGCCAGCAGCCAGGACAGGGCCCAGCCCCAGCATTTT. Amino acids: CASSQDRAQPQHF.

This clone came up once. CDR3 residues: CASSSKTSGEQFF. CDR3 sequence (DNA): TGTGCCAGCAGCTCTAAAACAAGCGGTGAGCAGTTCTTC. The V and J genes are TRBV5-4 and TRBJ2-1, with D maybe TRBD2 (5 bases). Germline CDR1 and CDR2: SGHNT and YYREEE (reference sequence). The CDR3 has 13 amino acids. V dropped 3 bases and J dropped 9 bases, with 13 bases sitting between them.

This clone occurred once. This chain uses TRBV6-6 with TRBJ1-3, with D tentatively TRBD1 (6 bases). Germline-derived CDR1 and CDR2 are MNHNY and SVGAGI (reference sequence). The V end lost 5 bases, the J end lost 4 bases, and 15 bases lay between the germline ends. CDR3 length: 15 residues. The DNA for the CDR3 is TGTGCCAGCAGTCTAGGGACAAATCTAGGAAACACCATATATTTT. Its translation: CASSLGTNLGNTIYF.

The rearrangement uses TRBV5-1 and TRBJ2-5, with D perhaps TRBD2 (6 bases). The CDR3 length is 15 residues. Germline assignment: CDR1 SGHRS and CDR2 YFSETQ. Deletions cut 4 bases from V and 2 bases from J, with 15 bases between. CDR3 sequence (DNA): TGCGCCAGCAGCCCGGACCGGGGGACTCAAGAGACCCAGTACTTC. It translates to CASSPDRGTQETQYF.

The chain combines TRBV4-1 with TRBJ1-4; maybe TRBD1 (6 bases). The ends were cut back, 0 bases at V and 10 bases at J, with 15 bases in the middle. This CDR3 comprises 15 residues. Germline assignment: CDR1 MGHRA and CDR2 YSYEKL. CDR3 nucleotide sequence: TGCGCCAGCAGCCAAGATCAACAGGGAGTCGGAAAACTGTTTTTT. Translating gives CASSQDQQGVGKLFF.

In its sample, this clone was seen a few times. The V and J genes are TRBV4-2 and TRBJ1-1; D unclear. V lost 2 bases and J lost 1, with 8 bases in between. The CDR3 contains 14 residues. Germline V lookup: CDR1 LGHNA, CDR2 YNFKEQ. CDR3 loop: CASSQPTSNTEAFF. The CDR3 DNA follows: TGTGCCAGCAGCCAACCTACCTCGAACACTGAAGCTTTCTTT.

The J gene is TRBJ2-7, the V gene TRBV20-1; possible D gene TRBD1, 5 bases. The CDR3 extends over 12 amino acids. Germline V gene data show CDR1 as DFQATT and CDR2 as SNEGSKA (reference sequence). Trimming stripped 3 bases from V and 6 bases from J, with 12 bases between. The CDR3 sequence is CSASPTGIEQYF. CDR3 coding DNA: TGCAGTGCTAGTCCCACAGGTATCGAGCAGTACTTC.

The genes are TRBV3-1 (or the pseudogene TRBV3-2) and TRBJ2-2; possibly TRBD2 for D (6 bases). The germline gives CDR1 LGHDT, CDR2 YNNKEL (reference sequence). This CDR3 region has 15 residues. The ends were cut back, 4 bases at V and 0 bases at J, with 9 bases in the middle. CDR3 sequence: CASSLGGANTGELFF. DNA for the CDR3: TGTGCCAGCAGCCTTGGCGGGGCGAACACCGGGGAGCTGTTTTTT.

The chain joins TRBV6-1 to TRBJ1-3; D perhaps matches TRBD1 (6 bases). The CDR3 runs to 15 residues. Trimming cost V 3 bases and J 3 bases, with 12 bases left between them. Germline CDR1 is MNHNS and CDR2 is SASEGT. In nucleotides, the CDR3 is TGTGCCAGCAGTGAGGGGGCTTCGTATGGAAACACCATATATTTT. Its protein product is CASSEGASYGNTIYF.

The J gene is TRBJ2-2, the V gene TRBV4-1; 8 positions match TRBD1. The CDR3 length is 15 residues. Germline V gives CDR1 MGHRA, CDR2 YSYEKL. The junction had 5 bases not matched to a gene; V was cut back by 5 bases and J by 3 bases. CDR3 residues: CASSTGQDYTGELFF. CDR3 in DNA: TGCGCCAGCAGCACGGGACAGGACTACACCGGGGAGCTGTTTTTT.

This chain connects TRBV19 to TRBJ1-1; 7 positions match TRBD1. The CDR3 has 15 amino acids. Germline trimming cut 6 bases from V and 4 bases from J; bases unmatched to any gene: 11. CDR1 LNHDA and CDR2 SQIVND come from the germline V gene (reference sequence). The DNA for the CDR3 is TGTGCCAGTAGACCTGTCGACAGGGCAAGCACTGAAGCTTTCTTT. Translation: CASRPVDRASTEAFF.

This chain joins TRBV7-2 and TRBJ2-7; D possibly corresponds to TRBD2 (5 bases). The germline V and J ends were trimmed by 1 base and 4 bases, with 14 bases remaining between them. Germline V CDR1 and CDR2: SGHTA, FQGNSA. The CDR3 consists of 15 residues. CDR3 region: CASSLGAGSGYEQYF. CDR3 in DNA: TGTGCCAGCAGCTTAGGAGCTGGCAGCGGTTACGAGCAGTACTTC.